The rows below give T cell receptor beta chains drawn from one sample of a study of blood T cell repertoires in COVID-19. Some clones are missing from TCRdb's copy, which holds only in-frame ones; the method was immunoSEQ multiplex PCR. Of more than 110,000 clones detected, over 65% appear once; the ten largest clones hold approximately 4.5%. What was sequenced was peripheral blood. These receptors came from an elderly woman with active or convalescent COVID-19. CDR3s include the opening cysteine and the closing phenylalanine or tryptophan. D genes are given only for firm matches. Size is omitted from some rows. Given values are once, few, many or a class for expanded clones.

>-|TRBJ1-1|TRBV29-1|TRBD1
TGCAGCGGAAGACAGGGCCCGAACACTGAAGCTTTCTTT
CSGRQGPNTEAFF
>-|TRBJ1-5|TRBV29-1|TRBD1
TGCAGCGTTACGGACAGGGTTAATCAGCCCCAGCATTTT
CSVTDRVNQPQHF
>-|TRBJ1-1|TRBV19|TRBD1
TGTGCCAGTAGTATAGGCGGGGCAGGGGGCACTGAAGCTTTCTTT
CASSIGGAGGTEAFF
>-|TRBJ2-3|TRBV6-1|TRBD1
TGTGCCAGCAGTGTACAGGGGGCGCAGGTAATCGGCACAGATACGCAGTATTTT
CASSVQGAQVIGTDTQYF
>-|TRBJ2-1|TRBV18|-
TGTGCCAGCTCACCAACAGGAAGGAACGATGAGCAGTTCTTC
CASSPTGRNDEQFF
>-|TRBJ2-2|TRBV4-2|TRBD2
TGTGCCAGCAGCCAAGATTCTGTAGCGGGGGCTTCTAACACCGGGGAGCTGTTTTTT
CASSQDSVAGASNTGELFF
>-|TRBJ2-5|TRBV1|-
TGCACCAGCAGCCAAGAGCGGGGACGGAAAGAGACCCAGTACTTC
CTSSQERGRKETQYF
>once|TRBJ2-3|TRBV27|-
TGTGCCAGCAGTTTAGGGGACACCGCTCACACAGATACGCAGTATTTT
CASSLGDTAHTDTQYF
>-|TRBJ1-5|TRBV6-1|TRBD1
TGTGCCAGCAGGGAAAGACAGGGGGGCCTCAATCAGCCCCAGCATTTT
CASRERQGGLNQPQHF
>-|TRBJ2-3|TRBV5-1|-
TGCGCCAGCAGTTTGGGACCCCTCGCGGTAGATACGCAGTATTTT
CASSLGPLAVDTQYF
>-|TRBJ2-7|TRBV15|TRBD1
TGTGCCACCAGCAGACGGGGGACAGGGGACGAGCAGTACTTC
CATSRRGTGDEQYF
>-|TRBJ1-2|TRBV6-5|TRBD1
TGTGCCAGCAGTTACACGGGACAGGGAGGCAGCTACACCTTC
CASSYTGQGGSYTF
>-|TRBJ1-6|TRBV3-1/TRBV3-2|TRBD1
TGTGCCAGCAGTCTATATAGGACAGGGGGCTCACCCCTCCACTTT
CASSLYRTGGSPLHF
>once|TRBJ1-1|TRBV7-2|-
TGTGCCAGCAGCCCAAGTACCGGACACTTCACTGAAGCTTTCTTT
CASSPSTGHFTEAFF
>-|TRBJ2-3|TRBV9|-
TGTGCCAGCAGCGTGGAGATACACACAGATACGCAGTATTTT
CASSVEIHTDTQYF
>-|TRBJ1-6|TRBV7-9|-
TGTGCCAGCAGCTTATCAGGGACCCTCCACTTT
CASSLSGTLHF
>-|TRBJ2-3|TRBV7-2|TRBD2
TGTGCCAGCAGCTTAGGTGGTCTTAGCGGGGGGTACTCAGATACGCAGTATTTT
CASSLGGLSGGYSDTQYF
>-|TRBJ2-2|TRBV30|-
TGTGCCTGGAGGTTGAGCGGCACCGGGGAGCTGTTTTTT
CAWRLSGTGELFF
>-|TRBJ2-1|TRBV28|-
TGTGCCAGCAGTTTGACAGCGTTTTACAATGAGCAGTTCTTC
CASSLTAFYNEQFF